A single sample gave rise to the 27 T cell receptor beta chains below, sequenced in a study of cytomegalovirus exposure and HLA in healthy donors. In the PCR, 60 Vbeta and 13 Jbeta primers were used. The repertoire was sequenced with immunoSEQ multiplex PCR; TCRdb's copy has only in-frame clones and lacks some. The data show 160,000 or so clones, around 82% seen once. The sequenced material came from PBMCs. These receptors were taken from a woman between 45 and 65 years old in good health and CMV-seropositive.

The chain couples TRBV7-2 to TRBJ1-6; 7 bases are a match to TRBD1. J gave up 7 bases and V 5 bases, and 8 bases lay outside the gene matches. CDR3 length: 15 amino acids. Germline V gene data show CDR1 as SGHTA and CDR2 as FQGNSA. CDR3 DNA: TGTGCCAGCAGCCCCCGACAGGGCGTGAATTCACCCCTCCACTTT. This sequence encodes CASSPRQGVNSPLHF.

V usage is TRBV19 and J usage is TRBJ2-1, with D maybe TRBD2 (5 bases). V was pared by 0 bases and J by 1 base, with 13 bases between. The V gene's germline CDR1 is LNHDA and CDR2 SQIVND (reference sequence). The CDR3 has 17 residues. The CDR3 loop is CASSIDLGSRSYNEQFF. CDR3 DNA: TGTGCCAGTAGTATAGATCTAGGGAGTCGTTCCTACAATGAGCAGTTCTTC.

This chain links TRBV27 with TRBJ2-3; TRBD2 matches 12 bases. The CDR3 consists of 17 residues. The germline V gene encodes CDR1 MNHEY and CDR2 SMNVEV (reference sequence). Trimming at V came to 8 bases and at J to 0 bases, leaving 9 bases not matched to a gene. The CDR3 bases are TGTGCCAGCGGCTCACCGGGACTAGCGGGTAGCACAGATACGCAGTATTTT. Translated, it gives CASGSPGLAGSTDTQYF.

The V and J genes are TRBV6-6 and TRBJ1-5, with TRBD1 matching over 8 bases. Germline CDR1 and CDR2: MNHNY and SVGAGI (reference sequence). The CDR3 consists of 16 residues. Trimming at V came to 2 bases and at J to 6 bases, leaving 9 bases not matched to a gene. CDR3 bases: TGTGCCAGCAGTTACACTACCGGGACAGGTGGTCAGCCCCAGCATTTT. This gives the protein CASSYTTGTGGQPQHF.

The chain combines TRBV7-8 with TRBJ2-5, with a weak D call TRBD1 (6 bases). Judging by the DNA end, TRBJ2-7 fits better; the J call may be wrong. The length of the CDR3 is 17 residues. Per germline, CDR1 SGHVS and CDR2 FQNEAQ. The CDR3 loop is CASSLVGGQRISYEQYF. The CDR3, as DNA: TGTGCCAGCAGCTTAGTTGGAGGACAGCGCATCTCCTACGAGCAGTACTTC.

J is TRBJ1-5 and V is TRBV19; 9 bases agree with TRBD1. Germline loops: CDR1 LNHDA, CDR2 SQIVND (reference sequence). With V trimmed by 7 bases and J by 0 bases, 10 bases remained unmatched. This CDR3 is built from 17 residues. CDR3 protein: CASINTGGPSSNQPQHF. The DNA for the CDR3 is TGTGCCAGTATTAATACAGGGGGCCCTTCTAGCAATCAGCCCCAGCATTTT.

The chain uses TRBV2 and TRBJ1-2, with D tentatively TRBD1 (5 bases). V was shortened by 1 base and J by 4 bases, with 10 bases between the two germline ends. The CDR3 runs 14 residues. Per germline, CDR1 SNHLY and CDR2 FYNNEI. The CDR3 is CASSEGLGAYGYTF. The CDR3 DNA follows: TGTGCCAGCAGTGAAGGTTTAGGGGCCTATGGCTACACCTTC.

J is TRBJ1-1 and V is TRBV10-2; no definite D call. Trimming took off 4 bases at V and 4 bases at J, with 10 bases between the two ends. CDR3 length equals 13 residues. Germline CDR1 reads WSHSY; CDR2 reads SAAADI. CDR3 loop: CASSGKGGTEAFF. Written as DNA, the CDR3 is TGCGCCAGCAGTGGGAAGGGAGGCACTGAAGCTTTCTTT.

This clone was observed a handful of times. Written as DNA, the CDR3 is TGTGCCAGCAGTTTCCAAAGACAGGGAAGTTCCTATAATTCACCCCTCCACTTT. This codes for CASSFQRQGSSYNSPLHF. The gene calls are TRBV28 and TRBJ1-6; 7 nucleotides match TRBD1. Unmatched junction bases numbered 9, after V lost 3 bases and J lost 1 base. This CDR3 has 18 amino acids. The germline gives CDR1 MDHEN, CDR2 SYDVKM.

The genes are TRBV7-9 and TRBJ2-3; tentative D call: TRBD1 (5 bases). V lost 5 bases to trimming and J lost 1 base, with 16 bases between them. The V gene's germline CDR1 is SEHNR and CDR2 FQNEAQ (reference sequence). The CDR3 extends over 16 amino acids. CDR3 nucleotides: TGTGCCAGCAGCCCGTATCAGGGAACTGGCACAGATACGCAGTATTTT. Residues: CASSPYQGTGTDTQYF.

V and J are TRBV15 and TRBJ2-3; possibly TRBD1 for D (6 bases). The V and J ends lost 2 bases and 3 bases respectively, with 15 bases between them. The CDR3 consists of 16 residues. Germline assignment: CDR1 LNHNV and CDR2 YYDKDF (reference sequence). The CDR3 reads CATSRTGSGNTDTQYF. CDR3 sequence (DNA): TGTGCCACCAGCAGAACAGGGTCGGGGAATACAGATACGCAGTATTTT.

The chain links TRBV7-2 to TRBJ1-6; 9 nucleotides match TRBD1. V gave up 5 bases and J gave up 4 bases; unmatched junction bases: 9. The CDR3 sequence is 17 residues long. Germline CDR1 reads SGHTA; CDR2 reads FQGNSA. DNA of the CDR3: TGTGCCAGCAGCCAGGACAGGGGCTCTGCTTATAATTCACCCCTCCACTTT. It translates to CASSQDRGSAYNSPLHF.

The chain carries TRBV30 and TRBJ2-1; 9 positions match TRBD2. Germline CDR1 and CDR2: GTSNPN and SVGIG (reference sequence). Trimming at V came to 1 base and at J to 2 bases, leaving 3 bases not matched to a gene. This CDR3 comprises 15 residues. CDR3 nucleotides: TGTGCCTGGAGTGGCCTAGCGGGGACCTACAATGAGCAGTTCTTC. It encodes CAWSGLAGTYNEQFF.

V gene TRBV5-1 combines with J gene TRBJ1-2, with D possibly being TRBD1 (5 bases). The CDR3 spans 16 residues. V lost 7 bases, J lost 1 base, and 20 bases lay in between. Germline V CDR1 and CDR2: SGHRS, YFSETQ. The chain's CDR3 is CASHYTGPPDNYGYTF. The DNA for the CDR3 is TGCGCCAGCCATTATACAGGACCTCCCGATAACTATGGCTACACCTTC.

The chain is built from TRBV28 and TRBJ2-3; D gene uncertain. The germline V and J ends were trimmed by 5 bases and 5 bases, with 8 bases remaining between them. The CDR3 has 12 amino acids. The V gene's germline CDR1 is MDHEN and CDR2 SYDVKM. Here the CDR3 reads CASSRAGDTQYF. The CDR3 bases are TGTGCCAGCAGTCGAGCTGGAGATACGCAGTATTTT.

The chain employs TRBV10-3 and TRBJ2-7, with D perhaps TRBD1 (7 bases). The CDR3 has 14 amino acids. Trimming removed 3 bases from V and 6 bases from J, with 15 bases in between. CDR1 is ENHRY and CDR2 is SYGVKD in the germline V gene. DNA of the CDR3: TGTGCCATCAGTGATAGGCAGGGGGGTCTCGAGCAGTACTTC. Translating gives CAISDRQGGLEQYF.

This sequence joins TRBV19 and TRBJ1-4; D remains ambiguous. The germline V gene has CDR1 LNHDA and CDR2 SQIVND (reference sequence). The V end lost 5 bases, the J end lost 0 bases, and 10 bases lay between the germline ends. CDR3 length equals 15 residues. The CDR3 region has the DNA TGTGCCAGTAGTTACGCGGTTGCAACTAATGAAAAACTGTTTTTT. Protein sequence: CASSYAVATNEKLFF.

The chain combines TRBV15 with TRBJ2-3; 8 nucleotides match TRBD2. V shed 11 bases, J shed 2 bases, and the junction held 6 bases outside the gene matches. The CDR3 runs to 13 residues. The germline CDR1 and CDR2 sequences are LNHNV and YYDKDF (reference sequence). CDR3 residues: CASRAGVTDTQYF. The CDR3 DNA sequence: TGTGCCTCAAGAGCGGGGGTCACAGATACGCAGTATTTT.

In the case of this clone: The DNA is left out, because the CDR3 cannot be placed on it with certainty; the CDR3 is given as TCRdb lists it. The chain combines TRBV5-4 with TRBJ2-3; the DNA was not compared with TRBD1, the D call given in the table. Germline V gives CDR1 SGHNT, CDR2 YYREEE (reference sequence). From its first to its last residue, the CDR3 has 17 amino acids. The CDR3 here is CASSFGPGTGITDTQYF.

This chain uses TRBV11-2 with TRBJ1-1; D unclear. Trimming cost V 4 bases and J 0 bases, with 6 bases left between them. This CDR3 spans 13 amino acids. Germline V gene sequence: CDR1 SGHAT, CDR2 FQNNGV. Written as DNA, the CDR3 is TGTGCCAGCAGCTCTCAGATGAACACTGAAGCTTTCTTT. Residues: CASSSQMNTEAFF.

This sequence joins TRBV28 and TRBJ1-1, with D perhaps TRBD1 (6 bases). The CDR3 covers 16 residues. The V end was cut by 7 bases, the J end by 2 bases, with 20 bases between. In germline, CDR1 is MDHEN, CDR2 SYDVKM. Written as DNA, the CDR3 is TGTGCCAGCATCTTGGGGGGCGCGGGGGGCAACACTGAAGCTTTCTTT. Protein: CASILGGAGGNTEAFF.

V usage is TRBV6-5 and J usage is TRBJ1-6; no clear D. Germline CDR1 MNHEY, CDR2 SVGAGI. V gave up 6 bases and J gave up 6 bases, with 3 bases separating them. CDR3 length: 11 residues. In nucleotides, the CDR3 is TGTGCCAGCAGGAGTAATTCACCCCTCCACTTT. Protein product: CASRSNSPLHF.

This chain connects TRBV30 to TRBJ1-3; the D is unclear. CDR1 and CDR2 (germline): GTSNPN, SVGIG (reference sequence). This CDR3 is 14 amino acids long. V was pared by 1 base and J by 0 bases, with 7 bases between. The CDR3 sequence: CAWSGASSGNTIYF. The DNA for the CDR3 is TGTGCCTGGAGTGGGGCAAGCTCTGGAAACACCATATATTTT. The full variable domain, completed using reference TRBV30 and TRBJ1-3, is SQTIHQWPATLVQPVGSPLSLECTVEGTSNPNLYWYRQAAGRGLQLLFYSVGIGQISSEVPQNLSASRPQDRQFILSSKKLLLSDSGFYLCAWSGASSGNTIYFGEGSWLTVV.

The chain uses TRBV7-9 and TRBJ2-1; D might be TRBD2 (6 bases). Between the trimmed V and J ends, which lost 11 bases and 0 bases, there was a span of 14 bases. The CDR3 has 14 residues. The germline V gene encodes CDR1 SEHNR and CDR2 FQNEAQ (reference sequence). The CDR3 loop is CAVREVSSYNEQFF. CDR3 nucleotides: TGTGCCGTCAGGGAGGTGAGCTCCTACAATGAGCAGTTCTTC.

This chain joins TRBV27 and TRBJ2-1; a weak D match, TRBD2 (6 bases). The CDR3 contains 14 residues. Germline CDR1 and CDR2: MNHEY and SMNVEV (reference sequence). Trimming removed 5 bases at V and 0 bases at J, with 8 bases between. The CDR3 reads CASSTGVSYNEQFF. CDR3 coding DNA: TGTGCCAGCAGTACGGGGGTCTCCTACAATGAGCAGTTCTTC.

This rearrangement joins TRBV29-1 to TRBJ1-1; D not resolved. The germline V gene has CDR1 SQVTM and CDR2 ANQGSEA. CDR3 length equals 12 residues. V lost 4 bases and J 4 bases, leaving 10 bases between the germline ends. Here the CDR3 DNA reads TGCAGCGTTGTTCCGGGTACCACTGAAGCTTTCTTT. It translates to CSVVPGTTEAFF.

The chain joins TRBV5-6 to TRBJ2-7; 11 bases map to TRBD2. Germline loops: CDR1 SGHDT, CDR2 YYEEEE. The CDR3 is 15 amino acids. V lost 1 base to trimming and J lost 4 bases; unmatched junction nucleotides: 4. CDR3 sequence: CASSLWGTSGYEQYF. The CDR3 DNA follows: TGTGCCAGCAGCTTGTGGGGGACTAGCGGTTACGAGCAGTACTTC.